The 4 T cell receptor beta chains listed next were all sequenced from one sample in a study of long-term antiretroviral therapy in people with HIV. Runs used v3.0 of the immunoSEQ assay and were done at survey level. Measured with immunoSEQ multiplex PCR; TCRdb has only the in-frame clones, and not every one. The data hold 15,000 to 20,000 clones, with around 87% observed a single time. Sequencing used unsorted PBMCs, obtained 4.2 years after starting antiretroviral therapy. The receptors were sampled from a man aged 45-65 years with HIV.

This chain links TRBV4-3 with TRBJ2-2; no reliable D call. Germline loops: CDR1 LGHNA, CDR2 YSLEER. V lost 4 bases and J 9 bases, leaving 6 bases between the germline ends. CDR3 size: 11 residues. The CDR3 sequence: CASSLGRELFF. The DNA of the CDR3 is TGCGCCAGCAGCCTGGGGAGGGAGCTGTTTTTT.

The J gene is TRBJ2-7, the V gene TRBV28; 10 bases agree with TRBD1. The CDR3 runs 13 residues. With V trimmed by 4 bases and J by 5 bases, 2 bases remained unmatched. Germline CDR1 and CDR2: MDHEN and SYDVKM. For the CDR3, the DNA is TGTGCCAGCAGTTCGGACAGGGGGAACGAGCAGTACTTC. Amino acids: CASSSDRGNEQYF.

The chain carries TRBV9 and TRBJ2-7, with 11 nucleotides matching TRBD2. Germline trimming cut 4 bases from V and 2 bases from J; bases unmatched to any gene: 5. The V gene's germline CDR1 is SGDLS and CDR2 YYNGEE. The CDR3 covers 15 residues. The CDR3 loop is CASSPNSGGAYEQYF. CDR3 nucleotide sequence: TGTGCCAGCAGCCCTAATAGCGGGGGGGCCTACGAGCAGTACTTC. Filled out from reference TRBV9 and TRBJ2-7, the complete variable domain reads DSGVTQTPKHLITATGQRVTLRCSPRSGDLSVYWYQQSLDQGLQFLIQYYNGEERAKGNILERFSAQQFPDLHSELNLSSLELGDSALYFCASSPNSGGAYEQYFGPGTRLTVT.

This rearrangement joins TRBV7-8 to TRBJ2-3, with TRBD2 identical over 9 bases. The CDR3 length is 16 residues. Germline lookup yields CDR1 SGHVS and CDR2 FQNEAQ. J lost 2 bases, V lost 5 bases, and 8 bases had no gene match. In DNA, the CDR3 is TGTGCCAGCAGCCCAGGGGCGGGGGGGTACACAGATACGCAGTATTTT. Translating gives CASSPGAGGYTDTQYF.